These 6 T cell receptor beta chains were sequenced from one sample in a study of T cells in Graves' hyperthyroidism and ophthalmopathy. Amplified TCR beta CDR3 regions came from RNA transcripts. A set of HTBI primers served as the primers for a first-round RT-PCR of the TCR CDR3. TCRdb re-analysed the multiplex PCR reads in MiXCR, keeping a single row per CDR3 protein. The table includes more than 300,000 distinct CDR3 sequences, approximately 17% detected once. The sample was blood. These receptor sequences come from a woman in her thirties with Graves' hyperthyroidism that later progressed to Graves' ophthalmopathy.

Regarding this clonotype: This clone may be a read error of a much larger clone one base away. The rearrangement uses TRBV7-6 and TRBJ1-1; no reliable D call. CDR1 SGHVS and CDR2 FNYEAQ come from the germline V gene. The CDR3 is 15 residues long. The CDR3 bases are TGTGCCCGCAGCTTAGAAAGGACTGACTTCACTGAAGCTTTCTTT. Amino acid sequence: CARSLERTDFTEAFF.

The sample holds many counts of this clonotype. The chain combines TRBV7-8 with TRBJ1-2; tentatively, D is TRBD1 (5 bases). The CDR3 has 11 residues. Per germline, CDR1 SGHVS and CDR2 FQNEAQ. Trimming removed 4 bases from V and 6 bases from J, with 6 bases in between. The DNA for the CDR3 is TGTGCCAGCAGCTCGGGGGATGGCTACACCTTC. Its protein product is CASSSGDGYTF.

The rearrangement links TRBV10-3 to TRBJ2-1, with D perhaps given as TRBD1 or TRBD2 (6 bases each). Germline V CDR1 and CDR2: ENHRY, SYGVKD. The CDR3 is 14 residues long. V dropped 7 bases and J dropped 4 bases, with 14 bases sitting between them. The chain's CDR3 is CAIKGGQGYNEQFF. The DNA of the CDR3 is TGTGCCATCAAGGGGGGTCAGGGATACAATGAGCAGTTCTTC.

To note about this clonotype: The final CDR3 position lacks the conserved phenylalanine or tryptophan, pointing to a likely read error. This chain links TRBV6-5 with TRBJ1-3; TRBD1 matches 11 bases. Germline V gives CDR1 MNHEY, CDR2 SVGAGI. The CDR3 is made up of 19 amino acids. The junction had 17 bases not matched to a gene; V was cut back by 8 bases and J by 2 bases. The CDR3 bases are TGTGCCAGCGGTTCTGGCGGGGACAGGGGGGGCACCCCTGGAAACACCATATATTTG. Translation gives CASGSGGDRGGTPGNTIYL.

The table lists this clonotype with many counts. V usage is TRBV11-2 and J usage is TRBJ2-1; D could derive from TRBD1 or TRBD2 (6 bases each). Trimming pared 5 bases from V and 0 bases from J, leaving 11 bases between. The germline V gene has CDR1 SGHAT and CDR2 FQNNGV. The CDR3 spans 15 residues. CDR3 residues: CASSRGRSSYNEQFF. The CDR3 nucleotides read TGTGCCAGCAGCCGGGGGCGGAGCTCCTACAATGAGCAGTTCTTC.

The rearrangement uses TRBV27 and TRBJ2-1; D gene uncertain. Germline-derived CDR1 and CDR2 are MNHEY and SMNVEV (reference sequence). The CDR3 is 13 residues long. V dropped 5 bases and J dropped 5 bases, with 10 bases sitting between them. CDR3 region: CASSTLGNNEQFF. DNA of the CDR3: TGTGCCAGCAGTACACTTGGAAACAATGAGCAGTTCTTC.